This T cell receptor beta chain was sequenced for a study of cytomegalovirus exposure and HLA in healthy donors. Overall study results and limits: Some V segments could not be told apart, so they were left out, TRBV6-2 and TRBV6-3 among them. A later analysis linked a missense DCLRE1C variant to TCR beta V- and J-gene trimming. Later on, an analysis found that several of the most significant clusters appeared to be linked to common viral pathogens, which included parvovirus B19.

PCR employed 60 Vbeta and 13 Jbeta primers. TCRdb's copy holds only in-frame clones and misses some; the assay was immunoSEQ multiplex PCR. This table holds about 59,000 clones, 70% to 75% found once. With V trimmed by 5 bases and J by 9 bases, 5 bases remained unmatched. The CDR3 sequence is 11 residues long. Germline V lookup: CDR1 SQVTM, CDR2 ANQGSEA. Of note for this clone: Its target is not known.

The V gene is TRBV29-1, the J gene TRBJ1-1; 8 nucleotides align to TRBD1. The sample consisted of PBMCs. The sequence was obtained from a man in his thirties or forties in good health and CMV-seropositive. The CDR3 loop reads CSVKTGDKAFF. CDR3 sequence (DNA): TGCAGCGTTAAGACAGGGGATAAAGCTTTCTTT.